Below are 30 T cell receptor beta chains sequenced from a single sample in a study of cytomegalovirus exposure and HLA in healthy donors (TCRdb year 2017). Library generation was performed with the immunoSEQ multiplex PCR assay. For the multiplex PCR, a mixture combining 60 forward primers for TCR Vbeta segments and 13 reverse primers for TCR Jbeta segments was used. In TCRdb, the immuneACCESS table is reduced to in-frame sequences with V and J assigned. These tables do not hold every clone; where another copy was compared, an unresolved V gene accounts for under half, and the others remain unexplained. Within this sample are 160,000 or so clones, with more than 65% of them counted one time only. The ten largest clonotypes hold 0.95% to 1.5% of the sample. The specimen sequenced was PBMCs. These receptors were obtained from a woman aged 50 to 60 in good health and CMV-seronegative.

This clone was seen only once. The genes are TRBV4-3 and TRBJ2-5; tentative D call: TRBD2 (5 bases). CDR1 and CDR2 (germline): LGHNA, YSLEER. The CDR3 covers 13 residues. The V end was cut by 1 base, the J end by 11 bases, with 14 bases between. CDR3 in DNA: TGCGCCAGCAGCCAAGGGGCAGCGGTAGAGCAGTACTTC. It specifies CASSQGAAVEQYF.

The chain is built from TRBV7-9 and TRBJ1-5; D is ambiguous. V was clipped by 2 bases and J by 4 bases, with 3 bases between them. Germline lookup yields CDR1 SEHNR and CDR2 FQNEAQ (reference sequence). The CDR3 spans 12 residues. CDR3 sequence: CASSLLNQPQHF. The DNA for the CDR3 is TGTGCCAGCAGCTTACTAAATCAGCCCCAGCATTTT. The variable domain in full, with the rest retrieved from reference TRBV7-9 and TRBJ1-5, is DTGVSQNPRHKITKRGQNVTFRCDPISEHNRLYWYRQTLGQGPEFLTYFQNEAQLEKSRLLSDRFSAERPKGSFSTLEIQRTEQGDSAMYLCASSLLNQPQHFGDGTRLSIL.

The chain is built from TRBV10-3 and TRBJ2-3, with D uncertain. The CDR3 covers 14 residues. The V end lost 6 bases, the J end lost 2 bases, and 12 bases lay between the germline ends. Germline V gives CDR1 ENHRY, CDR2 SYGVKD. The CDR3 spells CAIRLTKDTDTQYF. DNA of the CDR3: TGTGCCATCAGACTGACAAAGGACACAGATACGCAGTATTTT.

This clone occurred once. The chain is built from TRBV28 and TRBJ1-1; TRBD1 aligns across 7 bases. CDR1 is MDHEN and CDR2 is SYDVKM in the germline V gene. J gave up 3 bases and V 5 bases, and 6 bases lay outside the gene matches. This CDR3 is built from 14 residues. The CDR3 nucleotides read TGTGCCAGCAGTCCGGGGACAGAATACACTGAAGCTTTCTTT. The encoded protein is CASSPGTEYTEAFF. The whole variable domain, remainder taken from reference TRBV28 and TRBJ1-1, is DVKVTQSSRYLVKRTGEKVFLECVQDMDHENMFWYRQDPGLGLRLIYFSYDVKMKEKGDIPEGYSVSREKKERFSLILESASTNQTSMYLCASSPGTEYTEAFFGQGTRLTVV.

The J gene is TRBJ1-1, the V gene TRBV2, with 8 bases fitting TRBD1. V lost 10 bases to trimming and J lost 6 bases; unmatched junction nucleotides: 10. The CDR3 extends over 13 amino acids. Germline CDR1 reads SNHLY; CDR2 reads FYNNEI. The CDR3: CATRGQVSPEAFF. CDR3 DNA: TGTGCCACCCGGGGACAGGTGAGTCCTGAAGCTTTCTTT.

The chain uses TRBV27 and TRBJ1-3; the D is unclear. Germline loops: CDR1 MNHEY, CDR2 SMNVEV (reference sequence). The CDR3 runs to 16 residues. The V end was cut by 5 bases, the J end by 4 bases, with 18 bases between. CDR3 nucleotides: TGTGCCAGCAGTCCGTCCAACCCTTACACCGGAAACACCATATATTTT. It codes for CASSPSNPYTGNTIYF.

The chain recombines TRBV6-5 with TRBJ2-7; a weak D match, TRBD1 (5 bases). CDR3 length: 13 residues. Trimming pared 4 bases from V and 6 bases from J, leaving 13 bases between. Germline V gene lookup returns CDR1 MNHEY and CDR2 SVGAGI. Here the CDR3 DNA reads TGTGCCAGCAGTTGGGGCGTGGGCGGCGAGCAGTACTTC. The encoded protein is CASSWGVGGEQYF.

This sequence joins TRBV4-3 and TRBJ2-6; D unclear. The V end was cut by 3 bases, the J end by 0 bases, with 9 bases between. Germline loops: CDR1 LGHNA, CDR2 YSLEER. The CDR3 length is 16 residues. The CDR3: CASSHIEPSGANVLTF. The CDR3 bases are TGCGCCAGCAGCCACATAGAGCCCTCTGGGGCCAACGTCCTGACTTTC.

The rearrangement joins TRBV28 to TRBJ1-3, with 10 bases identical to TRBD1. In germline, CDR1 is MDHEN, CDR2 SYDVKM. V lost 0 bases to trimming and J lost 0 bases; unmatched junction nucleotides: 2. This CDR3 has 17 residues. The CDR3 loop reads CASSLWTGGRSGNTIYF. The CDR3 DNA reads TGTGCCAGCAGTTTATGGACAGGGGGCCGCTCTGGAAACACCATATATTTT. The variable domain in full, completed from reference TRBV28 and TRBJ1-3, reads DVKVTQSSRYLVKRTGEKVFLECVQDMDHENMFWYRQDPGLGLRLIYFSYDVKMKEKGDIPEGYSVSREKKERFSLILESASTNQTSMYLCASSLWTGGRSGNTIYFGEGSWLTVV.

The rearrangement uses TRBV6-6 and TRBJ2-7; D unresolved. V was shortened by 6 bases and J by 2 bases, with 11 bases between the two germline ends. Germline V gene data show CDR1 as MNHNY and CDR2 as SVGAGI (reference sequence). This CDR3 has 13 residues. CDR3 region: CASSPASAYEQYF. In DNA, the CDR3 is TGTGCCAGCAGCCCCGCCTCAGCCTACGAGCAGTACTTC.

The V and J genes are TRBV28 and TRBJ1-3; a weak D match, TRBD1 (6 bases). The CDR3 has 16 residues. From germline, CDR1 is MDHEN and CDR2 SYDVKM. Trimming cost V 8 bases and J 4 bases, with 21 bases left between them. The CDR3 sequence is CASRGGGSSLGNTIYF. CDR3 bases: TGTGCCAGCCGGGGGGGCGGTTCGTCGTTAGGAAACACCATATATTTT.

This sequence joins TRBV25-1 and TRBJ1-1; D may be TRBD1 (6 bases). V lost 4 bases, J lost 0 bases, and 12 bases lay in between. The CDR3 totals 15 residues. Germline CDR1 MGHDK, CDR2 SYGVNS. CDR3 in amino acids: CASSAGQRLNTEAFF. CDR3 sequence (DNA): TGTGCCAGCAGTGCCGGACAGAGATTGAACACTGAAGCTTTCTTT.

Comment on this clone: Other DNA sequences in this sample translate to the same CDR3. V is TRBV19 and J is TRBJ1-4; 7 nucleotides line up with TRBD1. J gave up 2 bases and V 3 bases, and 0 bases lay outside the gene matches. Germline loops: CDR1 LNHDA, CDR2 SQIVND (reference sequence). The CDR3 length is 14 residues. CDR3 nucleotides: TGTGCCAGTAGTATCAGGGGGACTAATGAAAAACTGTTTTTT. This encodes CASSIRGTNEKLFF.

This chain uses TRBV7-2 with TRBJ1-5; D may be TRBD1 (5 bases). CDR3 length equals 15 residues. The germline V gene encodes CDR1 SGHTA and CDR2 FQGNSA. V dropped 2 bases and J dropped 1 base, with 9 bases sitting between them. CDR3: CASSLQGLSNQPQHF. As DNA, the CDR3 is TGTGCCAGCAGCTTACAGGGCTTGAGCAATCAGCCCCAGCATTTT.

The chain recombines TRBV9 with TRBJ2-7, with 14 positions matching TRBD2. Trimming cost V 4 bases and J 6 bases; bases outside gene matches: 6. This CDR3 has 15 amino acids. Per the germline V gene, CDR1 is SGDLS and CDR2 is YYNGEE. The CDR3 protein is CASSSPGTSGSEQYF. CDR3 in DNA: TGTGCCAGCAGCTCCCCCGGGACTAGCGGGAGCGAGCAGTACTTC.

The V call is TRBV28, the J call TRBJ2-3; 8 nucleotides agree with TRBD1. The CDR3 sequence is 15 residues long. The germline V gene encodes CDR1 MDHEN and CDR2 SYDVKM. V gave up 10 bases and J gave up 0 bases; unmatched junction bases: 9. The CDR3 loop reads CAIWDRRVSTDTQYF. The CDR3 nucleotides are TGTGCCATCTGGGACAGGCGCGTGAGCACAGATACGCAGTATTTT.

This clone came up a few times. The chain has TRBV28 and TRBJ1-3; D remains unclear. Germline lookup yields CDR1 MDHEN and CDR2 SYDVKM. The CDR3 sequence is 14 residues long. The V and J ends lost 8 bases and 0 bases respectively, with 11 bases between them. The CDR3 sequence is CASLNTVSGNTIYF. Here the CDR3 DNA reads TGTGCCAGCCTTAATACAGTCTCTGGAAACACCATATATTTT.

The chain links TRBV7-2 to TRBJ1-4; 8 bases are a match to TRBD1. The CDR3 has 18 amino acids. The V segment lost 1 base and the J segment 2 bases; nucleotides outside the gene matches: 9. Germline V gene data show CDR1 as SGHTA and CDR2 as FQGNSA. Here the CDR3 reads CASSLGTGWGPTNEKLFF. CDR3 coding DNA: TGTGCCAGCAGCTTAGGGACAGGGTGGGGGCCGACTAATGAAAAACTGTTTTTT.

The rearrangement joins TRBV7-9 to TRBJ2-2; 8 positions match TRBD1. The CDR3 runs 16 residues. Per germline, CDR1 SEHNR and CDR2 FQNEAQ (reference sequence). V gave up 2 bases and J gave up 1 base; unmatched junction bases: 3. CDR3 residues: CASSLQGALNTGELFF. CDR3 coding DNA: TGTGCCAGCAGCTTACAGGGGGCATTGAACACCGGGGAGCTGTTTTTT.

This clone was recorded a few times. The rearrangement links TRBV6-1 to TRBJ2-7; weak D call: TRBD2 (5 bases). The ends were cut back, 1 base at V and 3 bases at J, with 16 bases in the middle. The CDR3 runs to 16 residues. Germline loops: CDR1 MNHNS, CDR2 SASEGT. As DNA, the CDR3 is TGTGCCAGCAGTGAAGGGGCGGAGAGCGCGGGCTACGAGCAGTACTTC. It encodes CASSEGAESAGYEQYF.

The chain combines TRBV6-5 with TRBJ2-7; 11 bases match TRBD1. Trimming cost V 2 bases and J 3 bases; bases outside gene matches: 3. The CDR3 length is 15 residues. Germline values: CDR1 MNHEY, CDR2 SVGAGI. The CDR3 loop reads CASSYQGQGVYEQYF. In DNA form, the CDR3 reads TGTGCCAGCAGTTACCAGGGACAGGGGGTCTACGAGCAGTACTTC.

The CDR3 nucleotides are TGCGCCAGCAGCGGGGGACAGGGGGCGCGGGGTCTGAACTATGGCTACACCTTC. Residues: CASSGGQGARGLNYGYTF. The chain has TRBV5-1 and TRBJ1-2; 12 bases fit TRBD1. Germline lookup yields CDR1 SGHRS and CDR2 YFSETQ. The CDR3 length is 18 residues. V dropped 4 bases and J dropped 2; count of bases not matched to a gene: 12. Drawing the rest from reference TRBV5-1 and TRBJ1-2, the complete variable domain is KAGVTQTPRYLIKTRGQQVTLSCSPISGHRSVSWYQQTPGQGLQFLFEYFSETQRNKGNFPGRFSGRQFSNSRSEMNVSTLELGDSALYLCASSGGQGARGLNYGYTFGSGTRLTVV.

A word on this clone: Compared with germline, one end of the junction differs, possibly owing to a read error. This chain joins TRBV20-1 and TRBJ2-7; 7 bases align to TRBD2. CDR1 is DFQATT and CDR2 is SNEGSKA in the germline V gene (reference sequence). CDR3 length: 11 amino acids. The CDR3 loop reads CSARDLAVAHF. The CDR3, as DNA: TGCAGTGCTAGAGACCTAGCGGTGGCCCACTTC.

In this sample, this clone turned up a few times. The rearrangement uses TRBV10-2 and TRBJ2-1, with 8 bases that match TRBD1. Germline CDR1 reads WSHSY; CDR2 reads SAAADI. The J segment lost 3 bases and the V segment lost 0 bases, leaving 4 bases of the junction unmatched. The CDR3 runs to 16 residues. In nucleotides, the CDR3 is TGCGCCAGCAGTGAGTCTGGGGGGACAGGCTACAATGAGCAGTTCTTC. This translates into CASSESGGTGYNEQFF.

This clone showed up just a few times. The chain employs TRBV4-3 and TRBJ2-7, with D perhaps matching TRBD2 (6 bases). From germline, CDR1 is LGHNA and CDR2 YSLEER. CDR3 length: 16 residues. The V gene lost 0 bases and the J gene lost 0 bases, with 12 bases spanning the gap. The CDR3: CASSQESRGPSYEQYF. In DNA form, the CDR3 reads TGCGCCAGCAGCCAAGAATCGCGGGGCCCCTCCTACGAGCAGTACTTC.

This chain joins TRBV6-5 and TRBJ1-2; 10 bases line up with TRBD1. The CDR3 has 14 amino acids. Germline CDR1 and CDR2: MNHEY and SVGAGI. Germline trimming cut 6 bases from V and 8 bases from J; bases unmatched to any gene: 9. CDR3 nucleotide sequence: TGTGCCAGCAGGGAATCGGGACAGGGGATCGGCTACACCTTC. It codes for CASRESGQGIGYTF.

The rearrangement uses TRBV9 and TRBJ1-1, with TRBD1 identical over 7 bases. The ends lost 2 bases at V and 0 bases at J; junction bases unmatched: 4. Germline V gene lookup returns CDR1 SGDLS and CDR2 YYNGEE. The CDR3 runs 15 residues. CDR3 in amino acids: CASSVRDRLNTEAFF. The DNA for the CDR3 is TGTGCCAGCAGCGTCCGGGACAGATTGAACACTGAAGCTTTCTTT.

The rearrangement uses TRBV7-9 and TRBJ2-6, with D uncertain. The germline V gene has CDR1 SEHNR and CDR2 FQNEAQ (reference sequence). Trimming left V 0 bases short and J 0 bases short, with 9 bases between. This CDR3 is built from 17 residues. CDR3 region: CASSLALVASGANVLTF. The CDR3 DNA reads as TGTGCCAGCAGCTTAGCTTTGGTGGCCTCTGGGGCCAACGTCCTGACTTTC.

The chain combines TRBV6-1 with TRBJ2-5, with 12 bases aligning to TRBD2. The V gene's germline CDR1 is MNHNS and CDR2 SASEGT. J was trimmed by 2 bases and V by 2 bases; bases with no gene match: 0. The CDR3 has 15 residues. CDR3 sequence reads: CASSELAGGQETQYF. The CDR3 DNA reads TGTGCCAGCAGTGAACTAGCGGGGGGGCAAGAGACCCAGTACTTC.

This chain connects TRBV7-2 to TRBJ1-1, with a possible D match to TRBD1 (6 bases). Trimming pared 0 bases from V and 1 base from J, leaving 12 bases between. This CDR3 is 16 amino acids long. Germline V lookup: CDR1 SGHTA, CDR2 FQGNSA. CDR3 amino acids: CASSLAPGQPNTEAFF. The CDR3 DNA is TGTGCCAGCAGCTTAGCCCCGGGACAACCGAACACTGAAGCTTTCTTT. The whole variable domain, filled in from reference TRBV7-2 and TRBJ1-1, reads GAGVSQSPSNKVTEKGKDVELRCDPISGHTALYWYRQSLGQGLEFLIYFQGNSAPDKSGLPSDRFSAERTGGSVSTLTIQRTQQEDSAVYLCASSLAPGQPNTEAFFGQGTRLTVV.